These T cell receptor beta chains were read from a single sample in a study of long-term antiretroviral therapy in people with HIV. Some clones are missing from TCRdb's copy, which holds only in-frame ones; the method was immunoSEQ multiplex PCR. The repertoire has approximately 15,000 clones, around 80% of them found once; the top ten carry less than 9.5%. Source: unsorted PBMCs, taken 0.4 years after starting antiretroviral therapy. These receptors all stem from a young man with HIV. The CDR3 runs from the conserved cysteine through the conserved F or W. The order of the fields is D gene, V gene, clone size, J gene, CDR3 DNA, CDR3 protein. D genes are given only for firm matches. Clone size, where shown, is once, few, many, or a class for clones that have expanded.

>.|TRBV19|.|TRBJ2-1
TGTGCCAGTAGCAGACAAGGGGGGAAGTTCTTC
CASSRQGGKFF
>.|TRBV18|once|TRBJ2-3
TGTGCCAGCCGTAAGGGGGATACAGATACGCAGTATTTT
CASRKGDTDTQYF
>TRBD1|TRBV5-6|.|TRBJ1-6
TGTGCCAGCAGCCCCTTTAAGACAGGGGTGGAATCCTCACCCCTCCACTTT
CASSPFKTGVESSPLHF
>TRBD1|TRBV2|.|TRBJ1-2
TGTGCCAGCTCCGGGACAGGGGATTATGGCTACACCTTC
CASSGTGDYGYTF
>.|TRBV6-5|few|TRBJ1-5
TGTGCCAGCAGTTTGAGCGCTCAGCCCCAGCATTTT
CASSLSAQPQHF
>.|TRBV15|.|TRBJ1-1
TGTGCCACCAGAGGGGGGATACCGAACACTGAAGCTTTCTTT
CATRGGIPNTEAFF
>.|TRBV30|.|TRBJ2-5
TGTGCCTGGAGTGGCGCGGTATACCAAGAGACCCAGTACTTC
CAWSGAVYQETQYF
>.|TRBV7-9|.|TRBJ1-2
TGTGCCAGCAGCGGTCTGGGGTCGCCCGGCTACACCTTC
CASSGLGSPGYTF
>.|TRBV19|.|TRBJ2-7
TGTGCCAGTAGTATGAGATTAGGGCCCTGGGGCGAGCAGTACTTC
CASSMRLGPWGEQYF
>.|TRBV27|.|TRBJ1-4
TGTGCCAGCAGTCCCCTAACTAATGAAAAACTGTTTTTT
CASSPLTNEKLFF
>.|TRBV18|.|TRBJ1-6
TGTGCCAGCTCACCACCAGAGGACAATTCACCCCTCCACTTT
CASSPPEDNSPLHF
>TRBD1|TRBV4-2|.|TRBJ1-1
TGTGCCAGCAGCCAAGGAGGGGGCGTCTCTGAAGCTTTCTTT
CASSQGGGVSEAFF
>.|TRBV5-6|.|TRBJ2-2
TGTGCCAGCAGCTTGCCAGTTACGAACACCGGGGAGCTGTTTTTT
CASSLPVTNTGELFF
>.|TRBV6-5|.|TRBJ2-1
TGTGCCAGCAGCCTTTCGGACTACAATGAGCAGTTCTTC
CASSLSDYNEQFF
>TRBD2|TRBV27|.|TRBJ2-1
TGTGCCACCACAAGACGTACGGGAGGGCCCCATGAGCAGTTCTTC
CATTRRTGGPHEQFF
>.|TRBV6-5|once|TRBJ2-7
TGTGCCAGCAGTGGACAGACCGAGCAGTACTTC
CASSGQTEQYF
>.|TRBV5-6|.|TRBJ2-1
TGTGCCAGCTATCGGGGCGGAAACAATGAGCAGTTCTTC
CASYRGGNNEQFF
>.|TRBV6-5|.|TRBJ2-2
TGTGCCAGCAGTCGGGACGGTGCGAACACCGGGGAGCTGTTTTTT
CASSRDGANTGELFF
>TRBD1|TRBV4-1|few|TRBJ2-7
TGCGCCAGCAGCCAAGGGACAGGGGGGACCTACGAGCAGTACTTC
CASSQGTGGTYEQYF
>.|TRBV28|.|TRBJ1-5
TGTGCCAGCAACTCCCGGGACAGCAATCAGCCCCAGCATTTT
CASNSRDSNQPQHF
>.|TRBV6-1|.|TRBJ2-7
TGTGCCAGCAGTGTGGAGAGTACAGGCTACGAGCAGTACTTC
CASSVESTGYEQYF
>.|TRBV5-8|.|TRBJ1-1
TGTGCCAGCAGCCCCTTGAACACTGAAGCTTTCTTT
CASSPLNTEAFF
>.|TRBV7-2|once|TRBJ2-5
TGTGCCAGCAGCGGGACCACGATAAACCAAGAGACCCAGTACTTC
CASSGTTINQETQYF